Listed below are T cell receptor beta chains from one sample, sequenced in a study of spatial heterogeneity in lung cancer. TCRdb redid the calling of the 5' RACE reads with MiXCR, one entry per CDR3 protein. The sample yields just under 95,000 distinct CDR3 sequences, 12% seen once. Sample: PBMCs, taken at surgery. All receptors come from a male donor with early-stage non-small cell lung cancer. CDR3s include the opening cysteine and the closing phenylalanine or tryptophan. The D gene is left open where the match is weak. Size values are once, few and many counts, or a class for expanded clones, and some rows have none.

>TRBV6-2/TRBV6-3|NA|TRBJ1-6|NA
TGTGCCAGCAGCCGCGGGGTGGGCAGAGGATCACCCCTCCACTTT
CASSRGVGRGSPLHF
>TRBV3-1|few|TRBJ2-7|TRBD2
TGTGCCAGCAGCCACGGGTCCAGCGGGAGGAGCGAGCAGTACTTC
CASSHGSSGRSEQYF
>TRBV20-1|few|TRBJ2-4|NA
TGCAGTGCTAGACCCTTCGGGGGATCGACCAAAAACATTCAGTACTTC
CSARPFGGSTKNIQYF
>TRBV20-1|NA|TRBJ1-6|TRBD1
TGCAGTGCTATTGGGGGGACAGGGGGCAATTCACCCCTCCACTTT
CSAIGGTGGNSPLHF
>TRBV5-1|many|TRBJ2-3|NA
TGCGCCAGCAGCTTGGCTGGTCCTAGCACAGATACGCAGTATTTT
CASSLAGPSTDTQYF
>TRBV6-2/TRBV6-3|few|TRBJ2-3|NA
NA
CASSTSTGGFGTDTQYF
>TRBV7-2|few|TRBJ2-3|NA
TGTGCCAGCAGCTTAGGACTAAATACGCAGTATTTT
CASSLGLNTQYF
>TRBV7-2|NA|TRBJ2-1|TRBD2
TGTGCCAGCAGGTCTACTAGCGGGGGGTGGAATGAGCAGTTCTTC
CASRSTSGGWNEQFF
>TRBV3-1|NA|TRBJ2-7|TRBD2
TGTGCCAGCCAGACAGGACTAGCGCTGGACGAGCAGTACTTC
CASQTGLALDEQYF
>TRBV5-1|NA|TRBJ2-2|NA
TGCGCCAGCAGCATCCTCAGGCCGAATCGGGGCACCGGGGAGCTGTTTTTT
CASSILRPNRGTGELFF
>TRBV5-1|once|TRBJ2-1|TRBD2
TGCGCCAGCAGCAAAGGGACTAGCGGGGGCTACAATGAGCAGTTCTTC
CASSKGTSGGYNEQFF